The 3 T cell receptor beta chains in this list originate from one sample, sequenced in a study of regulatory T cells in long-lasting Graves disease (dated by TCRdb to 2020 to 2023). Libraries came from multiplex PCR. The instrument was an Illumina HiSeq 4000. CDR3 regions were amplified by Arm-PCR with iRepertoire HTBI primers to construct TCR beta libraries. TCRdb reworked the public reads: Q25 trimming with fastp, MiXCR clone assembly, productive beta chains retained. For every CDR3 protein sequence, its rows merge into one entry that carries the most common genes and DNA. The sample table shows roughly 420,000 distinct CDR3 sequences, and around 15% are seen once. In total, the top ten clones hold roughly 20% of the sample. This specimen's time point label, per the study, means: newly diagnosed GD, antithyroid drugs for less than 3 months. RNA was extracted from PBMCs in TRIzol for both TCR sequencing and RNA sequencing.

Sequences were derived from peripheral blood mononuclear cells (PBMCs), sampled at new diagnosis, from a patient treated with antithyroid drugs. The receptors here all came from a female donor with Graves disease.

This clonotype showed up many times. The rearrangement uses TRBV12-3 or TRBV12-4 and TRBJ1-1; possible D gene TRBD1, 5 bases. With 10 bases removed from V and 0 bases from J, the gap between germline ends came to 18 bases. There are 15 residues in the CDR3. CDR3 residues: CATAARVWMNTEAFF. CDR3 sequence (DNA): TGTGCCACGGCGGCCAGGGTTTGGATGAACACTGAAGCTTTCTTT.

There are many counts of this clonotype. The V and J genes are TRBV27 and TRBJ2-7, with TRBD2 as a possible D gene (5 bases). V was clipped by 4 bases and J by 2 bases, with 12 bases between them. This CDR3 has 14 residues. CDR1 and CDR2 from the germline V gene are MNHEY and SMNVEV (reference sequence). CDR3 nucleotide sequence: TGTGCCAGCAGTTCGTTGGACTCAGCCTACGAGCAGTACTTC. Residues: CASSSLDSAYEQYF.

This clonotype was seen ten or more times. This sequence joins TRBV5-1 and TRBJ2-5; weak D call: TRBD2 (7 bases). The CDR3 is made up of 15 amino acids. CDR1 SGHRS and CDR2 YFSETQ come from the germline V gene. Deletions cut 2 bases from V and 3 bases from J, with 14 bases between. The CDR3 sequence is CASSLGGGEKETQYF. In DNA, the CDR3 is TGCGCCAGCAGCTTAGGAGGGGGGGAAAAAGAGACCCAGTACTTC. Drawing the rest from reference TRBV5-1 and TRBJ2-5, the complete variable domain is KAGVTQTPRYLIKTRGQQVTLSCSPISGHRSVSWYQQTPGQGLQFLFEYFSETQRNKGNFPGRFSGRQFSNSRSEMNVSTLELGDSALYLCASSLGGGEKETQYFGPGTRLLVL.